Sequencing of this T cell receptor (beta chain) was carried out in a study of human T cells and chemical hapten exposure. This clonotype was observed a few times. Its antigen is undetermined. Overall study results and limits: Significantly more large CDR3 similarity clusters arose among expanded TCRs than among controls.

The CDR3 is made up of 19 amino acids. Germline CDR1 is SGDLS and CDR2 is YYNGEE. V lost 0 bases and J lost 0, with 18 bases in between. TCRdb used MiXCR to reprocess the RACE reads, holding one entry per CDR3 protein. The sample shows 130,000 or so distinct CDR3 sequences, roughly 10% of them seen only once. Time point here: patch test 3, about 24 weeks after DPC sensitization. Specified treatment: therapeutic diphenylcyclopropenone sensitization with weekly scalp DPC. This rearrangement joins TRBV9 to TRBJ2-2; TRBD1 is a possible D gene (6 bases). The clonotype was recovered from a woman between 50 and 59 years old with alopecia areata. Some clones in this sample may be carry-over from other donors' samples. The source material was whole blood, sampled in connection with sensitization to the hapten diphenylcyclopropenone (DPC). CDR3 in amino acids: CASSVAGSGDTPNTGELFF. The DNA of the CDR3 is TGTGCCAGCAGCGTAGCGGGTTCAGGGGATACCCCGAACACCGGGGAGCTGTTTTTT.